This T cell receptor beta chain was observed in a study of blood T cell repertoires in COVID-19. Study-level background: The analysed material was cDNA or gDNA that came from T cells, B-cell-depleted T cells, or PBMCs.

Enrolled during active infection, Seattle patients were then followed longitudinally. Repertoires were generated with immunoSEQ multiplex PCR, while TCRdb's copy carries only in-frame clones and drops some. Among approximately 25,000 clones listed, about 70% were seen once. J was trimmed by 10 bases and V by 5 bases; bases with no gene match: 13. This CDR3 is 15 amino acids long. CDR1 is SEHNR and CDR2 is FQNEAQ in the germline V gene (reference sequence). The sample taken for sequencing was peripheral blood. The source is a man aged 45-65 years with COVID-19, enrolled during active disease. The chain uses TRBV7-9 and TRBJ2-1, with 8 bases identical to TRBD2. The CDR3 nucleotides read TGTGCCAGCAGCCATTCCGGGACTAGAAGAGGCGAGCAGTTCTTC. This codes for CASSHSGTRRGEQFF. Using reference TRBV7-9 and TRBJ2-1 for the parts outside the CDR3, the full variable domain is DTGVSQNPRHKITKRGQNVTFRCDPISEHNRLYWYRQTLGQGPEFLTYFQNEAQLEKSRLLSDRFSAERPKGSFSTLEIQRTEQGDSAMYLCASSHSGTRRGEQFFGPGTRLTVL.